This record covers a single TCR beta chain. The antigen is unknown. The assay was immunoSEQ multiplex PCR, and TCRdb's table has in-frame clones only and misses some. The data show more than 300,000 clones, roughly 89% seen once. V lost 5 bases and J lost 4; bases outside the gene matches: 7. The CDR3 runs to 16 residues. Germline CDR1 MDHEN, CDR2 SYDVKM. The sample belongs to a study of cytomegalovirus exposure and HLA in healthy donors. Whole-study findings and limits: A few of the chains that were CMV-associated were confirmed in vitro to be specific for CMV antigens. Associated with cytomegalovirus, according to the listing, were some 150 TCR beta chains.

Separate from the roughly 670-subject first cohort, the roughly 120-subject validation cohort was the one that the donors belonged to. This TCR was recovered from a woman aged 18-29 years in good health and CMV-seronegative. The gene calls are TRBV28 and TRBJ2-3; the match to TRBD2 covers 12 bases. What was sequenced was PBMCs. The CDR3 region has the DNA TGTGCCAGCAGTCTTCGACTAGCGGGAGTAGCAGATACGCAGTATTTT. Translation gives CASSLRLAGVADTQYF.